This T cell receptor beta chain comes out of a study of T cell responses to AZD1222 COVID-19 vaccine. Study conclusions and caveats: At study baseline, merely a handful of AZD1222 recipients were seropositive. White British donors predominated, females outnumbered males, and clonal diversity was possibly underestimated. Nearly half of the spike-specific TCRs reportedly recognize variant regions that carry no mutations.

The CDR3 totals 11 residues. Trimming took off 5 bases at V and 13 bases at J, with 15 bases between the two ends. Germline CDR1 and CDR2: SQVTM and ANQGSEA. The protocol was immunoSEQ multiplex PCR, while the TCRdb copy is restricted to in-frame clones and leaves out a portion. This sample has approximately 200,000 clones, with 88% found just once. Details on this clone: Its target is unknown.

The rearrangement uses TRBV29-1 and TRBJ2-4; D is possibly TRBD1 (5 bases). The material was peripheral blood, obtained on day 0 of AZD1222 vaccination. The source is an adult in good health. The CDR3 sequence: CSVLGRVVQYF. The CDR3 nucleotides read TGCAGCGTTCTTGGCAGGGTGGTCCAGTACTTC.